This is a list of T cell receptor beta chains from one sample in a study of PD-1 blockade in mismatch repair-deficient tumors. Method: immunoSEQ multiplex PCR; TCRdb's copy keeps in-frame clones and lacks some. The table lists fewer than 100,000 clones, over 70% of them singletons, with approximately 2.7% in the top ten. The source material was peripheral blood, sampled 12 weeks after starting pembrolizumab. The receptors were gathered from an adult with mismatch repair-deficient cancer. CDR3s include the opening cysteine and the closing phenylalanine or tryptophan. A D gene is named only where the DNA matches it firmly. The size of a clone is reported for some rows only, either as once, few or many, or as a class for expanded clones.

d_gene	abundance	v_gene	j_gene	CDR3aa	CDR3nt
TRBD2	-	TRBV6-5	TRBJ2-7	CASSYSRTSGSYEQYF	TGTGCCAGCAGTTACTCGAGGACTAGCGGCTCCTACGAGCAGTACTTC
TRBD2	-	TRBV11-2	TRBJ2-2	CASSVLAGSNTGELFF	TGTGCCAGCAGCGTCCTAGCGGGGTCGAACACCGGGGAGCTGTTTTTT
TRBD1	-	TRBV6-6	TRBJ2-7	CASSAGTGSLDEQYF	TGTGCCAGCAGCGCCGGGACAGGGAGTTTGGACGAGCAGTACTTC
-	-	TRBV6-5	TRBJ2-1	CASNQGVEQFF	TGTGCCAGCAACCAAGGGGTGGAGCAGTTCTTC
TRBD1	-	TRBV9	TRBJ2-5	CASSVTGTGLFETQYF	TGTGCCAGCAGCGTAACGGGGACAGGTCTCTTCGAGACCCAGTACTTC
-	-	TRBV9	TRBJ2-6	CASSAQGAGANVLTF	TGTGCCAGCAGCGCTCAGGGAGCCGGGGCCAACGTCCTGACTTTC
-	-	TRBV7-9	TRBJ2-7	CASSLGRRIAYEQYF	TGTGCCAGCAGCTTAGGTCGACGGATCGCCTACGAGCAGTACTTC
-	once	TRBV30	TRBJ1-1	CAWTTFPRGGTNTEAFF	TGTGCCTGGACCACGTTCCCCCGCGGGGGGACGAACACTGAAGCTTTCTTT
-	-	TRBV7-8	TRBJ2-7	CASSLKVYEQYF	TGTGCCAGCAGCTTAAAGGTTTACGAGCAGTACTTC
-	-	TRBV14	TRBJ2-3	CASRGFSSSTDTQYF	TGTGCCAGCAGGGGCTTCTCGTCGTCCACAGATACGCAGTATTTT
-	-	TRBV11-3	TRBJ1-4	CASSLGKGELFF	TGTGCCAGCAGCTTAGGAAAAGGAGAACTGTTTTTT
-	-	TRBV19	TRBJ2-3	CASKGLTSTDTQYF	TGTGCCAGTAAAGGACTAACTAGCACAGATACGCAGTATTTT
TRBD2	-	TRBV9	TRBJ2-5	CASSIGGRDIETQYF	TGTGCCAGCAGCATCGGCGGGAGGGATATAGAGACCCAGTACTTC
-	few	TRBV27	TRBJ2-1	CASSPIFTGTNNEQFF	TGTGCCAGCAGCCCCATTTTTACCGGTACCAACAATGAGCAGTTCTTC
TRBD2	-	TRBV5-1	TRBJ2-1	CASSQGAGRSYNEQFF	TGCGCCAGCAGTCAGGGAGCGGGGCGATCCTACAATGAGCAGTTCTTC
-	-	TRBV29-1	TRBJ1-1	CSVREGGDTEAFF	TGCAGCGTCAGGGAGGGGGGGGACACTGAAGCTTTCTTT
-	few	TRBV7-9	TRBJ1-4	CASSSWGVPEKLFF	TGTGCCAGCAGCTCGTGGGGAGTCCCTGAAAAACTGTTTTTT
-	-	TRBV6-1	TRBJ1-1	CASSPRGDTEAFF	TGTGCCAGCAGTCCCCGAGGCGACACTGAAGCTTTCTTT
TRBD2	-	TRBV15	TRBJ2-7	CATSDPAGGHPYEQYF	TGTGCCACCAGCGACCCAGCGGGAGGGCACCCCTACGAGCAGTACTTC
TRBD2	-	TRBV7-8	TRBJ2-1	CASSLAYPTSGRGNEQFF	TGTGCCAGCAGCTTAGCCTATCCTACCAGCGGGAGAGGGAATGAGCAGTTCTTC
-	-	TRBV9	TRBJ1-5	CASSDSFKPQHF	TGTGCCAGCAGCGACTCCTTTAAGCCCCAGCATTTT
-	-	TRBV5-1	TRBJ1-1	CASSLRSEAFF	TGCGCCAGCAGCTTGAGATCTGAAGCTTTCTTT
TRBD2	-	TRBV5-5	TRBJ2-7	CASMRGDSEQYF	TGTGCCAGCATGCGGGGGGACTCCGAGCAGTACTTC
-	-	TRBV5-4	TRBJ2-7	CASNLWGVYEQYF	TGTGCCAGCAACCTTTGGGGAGTCTACGAGCAGTACTTC
-	few	TRBV29-1	TRBJ2-7	CSVSSTPYEQYF	TGCAGCGTATCAAGTACCCCCTACGAGCAGTACTTC
-	-	TRBV7-2	TRBJ1-1	CASSLEGVPNTEAFF	TGTGCCAGCAGCTTAGAGGGGGTTCCGAACACTGAAGCTTTCTTT
-	-	TRBV7-2	TRBJ2-1	CASSLARPTAHNEQFF	TGTGCCAGCAGCTTAGCGCGTCCAACCGCCCACAATGAGCAGTTCTTC
-	-	TRBV7-9	TRBJ1-5	CASSDDGYSNQPQHF	TGTGCCAGCAGCGACGACGGATATAGCAATCAGCCCCAGCATTTT
-	-	TRBV7-2	TRBJ2-7	CASSLRGPSLYEQYF	TGTGCCAGCAGCTTAAGAGGCCCGAGCCTCTACGAGCAGTACTTC
-	-	TRBV9	TRBJ2-1	CASSLREYAYNEQFF	TGTGCCAGCAGCCTCCGGGAGTACGCCTACAATGAGCAGTTCTTC
-	-	TRBV30	TRBJ1-1	CAWSFPTGENTEAFF	TGTGCCTGGAGTTTCCCGACAGGCGAGAACACTGAAGCTTTCTTT
TRBD1	once	TRBV30	TRBJ2-7	CAWNLQGANEQYF	TGTGCCTGGAATCTACAGGGGGCAAATGAGCAGTACTTC
TRBD1	-	TRBV5-1	TRBJ1-2	CASSRQGTDYGYTF	TGCGCCAGCAGCCGACAGGGGACGGACTATGGCTACACCTTC
TRBD2	-	TRBV18	TRBJ2-7	CASSRLAGGYEQYF	TGTGCCAGCTCACGACTAGCGGGAGGGTACGAGCAGTACTTC
-	once	TRBV5-1	TRBJ2-1	CASTRNPGNEQFF	TGCGCCAGCACTAGGAACCCGGGCAATGAGCAGTTCTTC
-	-	TRBV27	TRBJ1-3	CASVGSGNTIYF	TGTGCCAGTGTTGGCTCTGGAAACACCATATATTTT
-	-	TRBV29-1	TRBJ1-1	CSVERQINTEAFF	TGCAGCGTTGAAAGACAGATAAACACTGAAGCTTTCTTT
-	-	TRBV15	TRBJ2-5	CATSRQTGTMETQYF	TGTGCCACCAGCAGACAGACAGGGACTATGGAGACCCAGTACTTC
TRBD1	-	TRBV28	TRBJ2-7	CASSLKTGGLYEQYF	TGTGCCAGCAGTTTGAAGACAGGGGGTTTATACGAGCAGTACTTC
-	-	TRBV6-5	TRBJ1-1	CASSQGRNTEAFF	TGTGCCAGCAGTCAGGGGAGGAACACTGAAGCTTTCTTT
TRBD1	-	TRBV4-2	TRBJ1-5	CASSQGDRGDQPQHF	TGTGCCAGCAGCCAAGGGGACAGGGGGGATCAGCCCCAGCATTTT
-	-	TRBV21-1	TRBJ2-5	CASSIPGLAVLFNQYF	TGTGCCAGCAGTATACCCGGACTAGCGGTCCTGTTTAACCAGTACTTC
-	-	TRBV18	TRBJ1-1	CASSPRATANTEAFF	TGTGCCAGCTCGCCCCGGGCGACCGCGAACACTGAAGCTTTCTTT
-	-	TRBV19	TRBJ1-4	CASSTRAETEKLFF	TGTGCCAGTAGCACAAGGGCCGAAACAGAAAAACTGTTTTTT
TRBD2	-	TRBV13	TRBJ2-7	CASSQGLAGGEQYF	TGTGCCAGCAGCCAGGGACTAGCGGGAGGCGAGCAGTACTTC
TRBD2	-	TRBV5-1	TRBJ2-5	CASSRGLAGGPETQYF	TGCGCCAGCAGCAGAGGACTAGCGGGAGGCCCCGAGACCCAGTACTTC
-	few	TRBV5-1	TRBJ2-7	CASSLAGWEQYF	TGCGCCAGCAGCTTGGCGGGTTGGGAGCAGTACTTC